This TCR beta chain was sequenced during a study of glioma-infiltrating T cells after dendritic cell vaccination. At the level of the study: Glioblastoma patients came from Phase I and II dendritic cell vaccination trials.

The V and J ends lost 3 bases and 3 bases respectively, with 14 bases between them. The CDR3 totals 15 residues. CDR1 is LNHDA and CDR2 is SQIVND in the germline V gene (reference sequence). Amplification used 60 V beta primers and 13 J beta primers. Produced via immunoSEQ multiplex PCR; TCRdb's table is partial and in-frame only. The table lists 65,000 to 80,000 clones, about four fifths of them singletons. No glioblastoma patient carried an isocitrate dehydrogenase mutation. PBMC were collected before vaccination, two weeks after the third vaccination, and at progression. This material consisted of blood, taken before dendritic cell vaccination. This TCR came from a human donor with glioblastoma. The V call is TRBV19, the J call TRBJ1-2; D remains ambiguous. CDR3 region: CASSISYSEDYGYTF. CDR3 DNA sequence: TGTGCCAGTAGTATTTCATACTCCGAGGACTATGGCTACACCTTC.